These 30 T cell receptor beta chains originate from one sample sequenced in a study of cytomegalovirus exposure and HLA in healthy donors. Primers for the PCR totalled 60 Vbeta and 13 Jbeta. The table came from immunoSEQ multiplex PCR; TCRdb's copy has only in-frame clones and leaves some out. Among about 170,000 clones listed, about 82% were seen once. The sample comprised PBMCs. The receptors stem from a female donor in good health and CMV-seronegative.

This chain links TRBV6-5 with TRBJ1-6; D ambiguous. Germline V lookup: CDR1 MNHEY, CDR2 SVGAGI. The CDR3 sequence is 15 residues long. Trimming cost V 6 bases and J 10 bases, with 19 bases left between them. The CDR3 spells CASSLESRRWSPLHF. DNA of the CDR3: TGTGCCAGCAGCCTCGAATCGAGGAGATGGTCACCCCTCCACTTT.

This chain joins TRBV7-9 and TRBJ2-1, with 11 nucleotides matching TRBD1. CDR1 and CDR2 (germline): SEHNR, FQNEAQ (reference sequence). The CDR3 totals 18 residues. Trimming took 1 base from V and 5 from J; bases not matched to a gene: 10. The CDR3 sequence is CASSLVGIGDRGDNEQFF. In DNA, the CDR3 is TGTGCCAGCAGCTTAGTCGGGATAGGGGACAGGGGGGACAATGAGCAGTTCTTC.

The V and J genes are TRBV5-8 and TRBJ1-1; no clear D. V lost 1 base and J lost 7, with 8 bases in between. Per the germline V gene, CDR1 is SGHTS and CDR2 is YDEGEE. This CDR3 is built from 12 residues. The CDR3 loop is CASSLPAGEAFF. In nucleotides, the CDR3 is TGTGCCAGCAGCTTGCCGGCGGGTGAAGCTTTCTTT.

The chain carries TRBV9 and TRBJ1-1; D gene unclear. The CDR3 spans 14 residues. CDR1 is SGDLS and CDR2 is YYNGEE in the germline V gene. Trimming pared 4 bases from V and 3 bases from J, leaving 13 bases between. For the CDR3, the DNA is TGTGCCAGCAGCTACCTGGGTGAGGACACTGAAGCTTTCTTT. As protein: CASSYLGEDTEAFF.

V and J are TRBV9 and TRBJ2-7, with a weak D call TRBD2 (6 bases). The CDR3 extends over 15 amino acids. V lost 0 bases and J lost 5, with 15 bases in between. Germline V gene lookup returns CDR1 SGDLS and CDR2 YYNGEE. CDR3 loop: CASSVGPGDWDEQYF. The CDR3 coding sequence is TGTGCCAGCAGCGTAGGTCCGGGAGATTGGGACGAGCAGTACTTC.

This chain links TRBV18 with TRBJ2-5, with D perhaps matching TRBD2 (5 bases). Germline assignment: CDR1 KGHSH and CDR2 LQKENI. The CDR3 length is 13 residues. The V gene lost 4 bases and the J gene lost 5 bases, with 11 bases spanning the gap. In nucleotides, the CDR3 is TGTGCCAGCTCACTATCGCGGGCGGAGACCCAGTACTTC. Protein product: CASSLSRAETQYF.

This chain connects TRBV25-1 to TRBJ1-2; unclear D gene. The CDR3 extends over 13 amino acids. Per germline, CDR1 MGHDK and CDR2 SYGVNS. Trimming took 3 bases from V and 2 from J, leaving 7 bases between them. For the CDR3, the DNA is TGTGCCAGCAGTGATTTGGAGAACTATGGCTACACCTTC. Translation gives CASSDLENYGYTF.

This clone was found once. J is TRBJ2-5 and V is TRBV19; TRBD2 matches at 8 bases. Germline CDR1 LNHDA, CDR2 SQIVND (reference sequence). Trimming removed 4 bases from V and 5 bases from J; junction bases left unmatched: 12. This CDR3 has 16 residues. CDR3 in amino acids: CASSNRLSGSFETQYF. Here the CDR3 DNA reads TGTGCCAGTAGTAACCGACTAAGCGGGAGCTTCGAGACCCAGTACTTC.

This chain uses TRBV7-8 with TRBJ2-7; D might be TRBD1 (6 bases). Looked up from germline, CDR1 is SGHVS and CDR2 is FQNEAQ. The CDR3 sequence is 15 residues long. V dropped 5 bases and J dropped 4 bases, with 18 bases sitting between them. CDR3 nucleotides: TGTGCCAGCAGCCCAGGGCGGGCAGGGGTGTACGAGCAGTACTTC. Its translation is CASSPGRAGVYEQYF.

The V call is TRBV4-3, the J call TRBJ1-2, with a weak D call TRBD1 (6 bases). Germline-derived CDR1 and CDR2 are LGHNA and YSLEER. The CDR3 runs to 17 residues. V was clipped by 0 bases and J by 4 bases, with 18 bases between them. This chain's CDR3 is CASSQDRLVGARYGYTF. CDR3 sequence (DNA): TGCGCCAGCAGCCAAGATCGGTTAGTGGGGGCCCGCTATGGCTACACCTTC.

The rearrangement joins TRBV11-2 to TRBJ1-2; TRBD1 matches at 11 bases. Germline V gene data show CDR1 as SGHAT and CDR2 as FQNNGV. Losses at the gene ends were 6 bases for V and 0 bases for J; bases not matched to a gene: 12. The CDR3 is 18 amino acids. This CDR3 is CASSSGQGGNYANYGYTF. The CDR3 DNA is TGTGCCAGCAGTTCGGGACAGGGGGGAAATTATGCTAACTATGGCTACACCTTC.

The chain has TRBV27 and TRBJ1-3; a weak D match, TRBD1 (5 bases). CDR1 is MNHEY and CDR2 is SMNVEV in the germline V gene (reference sequence). Trimming took off 8 bases at V and 8 bases at J, with 19 bases between the two ends. The CDR3 is 14 amino acids. CDR3 sequence reads: CASALQGIGDTIYF. CDR3 sequence (DNA): TGTGCCAGCGCACTCCAGGGAATAGGTGACACCATATATTTT.

The gene calls are TRBV27 and TRBJ1-4, with 8 bases lining up with TRBD1. Germline CDR1 and CDR2: MNHEY and SMNVEV (reference sequence). The CDR3 is 15 residues long. V shed 8 bases, J shed 10 bases, and the junction held 15 bases outside the gene matches. CDR3 coding DNA: TGTGCCAGCCGCCTCGTGGGGGCAGGGGGCGGAAAACTGTTTTTT. Translating gives CASRLVGAGGGKLFF.

This clone was picked up one time. The chain uses TRBV5-4 and TRBJ1-1; 7 nucleotides line up with TRBD1. The CDR3 spans 15 residues. Germline V CDR1 and CDR2: SGHNT, YYREEE (reference sequence). With V trimmed by 4 bases and J by 4 bases, 10 bases remained unmatched. This chain's CDR3 is CASSLLQGSGTEAFF. The CDR3 bases are TGTGCCAGCAGCCTACTACAGGGGTCGGGCACTGAAGCTTTCTTT.

The chain combines TRBV5-1 with TRBJ2-2; D gene uncertain. The CDR3 has 12 amino acids. Germline V gene lookup returns CDR1 SGHRS and CDR2 YFSETQ. V lost 3 bases, J lost 2 bases, and 2 bases lay in between. Here the CDR3 reads CASSSNTGELFF. CDR3 in DNA: TGCGCCAGCAGCTCAAACACCGGGGAGCTGTTTTTT.

The rearrangement uses TRBV4-3 and TRBJ2-1; maybe TRBD2 (5 bases). Germline V CDR1 and CDR2: LGHNA, YSLEER. CDR3 length: 17 residues. Trimming removed 0 bases from V and 7 bases from J, with 19 bases in between. The CDR3: CASSQDISSSDGNEQFF. The CDR3 nucleotides are TGCGCCAGCAGCCAAGATATTTCTAGCTCGGACGGAAATGAGCAGTTCTTC.

J is TRBJ2-7 and V is TRBV23-1; the D is unclear. TRBV23-1 has ORF status, its function being uncertain. Trimming left V 2 bases short and J 3 bases short, with 5 bases between. The length of the CDR3 is 12 residues. This chain's CDR3 is CASSQPIYEQYF. The CDR3 DNA follows: TGCGCCAGCAGTCAACCTATCTACGAGCAGTACTTC.

This clone was detected only once. This chain joins TRBV7-3 and TRBJ2-5, with 13 bases identical to TRBD2. J lost 5 bases, V lost 5 bases, and 8 bases had no gene match. Looked up from germline, CDR1 is SGHTA and CDR2 is FQGTGA. This CDR3 spans 16 amino acids. The CDR3 sequence is CASSPTSGGAFETQYF. The DNA for the CDR3 is TGTGCCAGCAGCCCCACTAGCGGGGGGGCGTTTGAGACCCAGTACTTC.

This clone was observed a few times. V usage is TRBV4-3 and J usage is TRBJ2-1; 8 nucleotides line up with TRBD2. The CDR3 runs to 15 residues. CDR1 is LGHNA, CDR2 YSLEER, per germline. Unmatched junction bases numbered 5, after V lost 0 bases and J lost 7 bases. The CDR3 loop is CASSQDLAGHNEQFF. Here the CDR3 DNA reads TGCGCCAGCAGCCAAGATTTAGCGGGGCATAATGAGCAGTTCTTC.

V usage is TRBV7-2 and J usage is TRBJ2-2; 9 nucleotides match TRBD1. V shed 5 bases and J 5 bases; nucleotides not matched to a gene: 12. The CDR3 has 17 amino acids. CDR1 SGHTA and CDR2 FQGNSA come from the germline V gene. Written as DNA, the CDR3 is TGTGCCAGCAGCGAATTACAGGGGGCGCAAAGGACCGGGGAGCTGTTTTTT. Amino acid sequence: CASSELQGAQRTGELFF. The complete variable domain, with remaining parts taken from reference TRBV7-2 and TRBJ2-2, reads GAGVSQSPSNKVTEKGKDVELRCDPISGHTALYWYRQSLGQGLEFLIYFQGNSAPDKSGLPSDRFSAERTGGSVSTLTIQRTQQEDSAVYLCASSELQGAQRTGELFFGEGSRLTVL.

This clone was seen a few times. The V and J genes are TRBV6-6 and TRBJ1-2; TRBD1 agrees at 9 bases. CDR1 is MNHNY, CDR2 SVGAGI, per germline (reference sequence). V dropped 2 bases and J dropped 8; count of bases not matched to a gene: 6. There are 14 residues in the CDR3. The CDR3 protein is CASSYTGQGMGYTF. The CDR3 coding sequence is TGTGCCAGCAGTTACACGGGACAGGGTATGGGCTACACCTTC.

V usage is TRBV7-7 and J usage is TRBJ2-5, with D possibly TRBD2 on 5 matching bases. The J call may not be correct, given that the DNA end is closer to TRBJ2-7. Germline loops: CDR1 SSHAT, CDR2 FNYEAQ (reference sequence). The CDR3 runs 13 residues. The CDR3 region is CASSPSGGYEQYF. The CDR3 DNA follows: TGTGCCAGCAGCCCCAGTGGAGGCTACGAGCAGTACTTC.

This clone appeared a single time. V usage is TRBV2 and J usage is TRBJ2-3, with TRBD2 identical over 9 bases. J gave up 5 bases and V 3 bases, and 6 bases lay outside the gene matches. The CDR3 consists of 15 residues. CDR1 and CDR2 from the germline V gene are SNHLY and FYNNEI. CDR3 nucleotides: TGTGCCAGCAGTGATCCGCGGGGGGGCGTAGATACGCAGTATTTT. Amino acid sequence: CASSDPRGGVDTQYF. Using reference TRBV2 and TRBJ2-3 for the parts outside the CDR3, the full variable domain is EPEVTQTPSHQVTQMGQEVILRCVPISNHLYFYWYRQILGQKVEFLVSFYNNEISEKSEIFDDQFSVERPDGSNFTLKIRSTKLEDSAMYFCASSDPRGGVDTQYFGPGTRLTVL.

The chain recombines TRBV7-6 with TRBJ2-3, with 9 bases aligning to TRBD2. Unmatched junction bases numbered 16, after V lost 5 bases and J lost 7 bases. This CDR3 has 17 residues. Germline V lookup: CDR1 SGHVS, CDR2 FNYEAQ. The CDR3 nucleotides are TGTGCCAGCAGCAGCATGAAGGGACTAGCCGGGTGGAATACGCAGTATTTT. Translation: CASSSMKGLAGWNTQYF. The whole variable domain, remainder taken from reference TRBV7-6 and TRBJ2-3, is GAGVSQSPRYKVTKRGQDVALRCDPISGHVSLYWYRQALGQGPEFLTYFNYEAQQDKSGLPNDRFSAERPEGSISTLTIQRTEQRDSAMYRCASSSMKGLAGWNTQYFGPGTRLTVL.

The rearrangement joins TRBV4-3 to TRBJ1-4, with unresolved D. This CDR3 is 18 amino acids long. Germline CDR1 and CDR2: LGHNA and YSLEER. The V and J ends lost 0 bases and 0 bases respectively, with 14 bases between them. This CDR3 reads CASSQDLLRQATNEKLFF. CDR3 nucleotide sequence: TGCGCCAGCAGCCAAGATCTACTTCGCCAAGCAACTAATGAAAAACTGTTTTTT.

The chain joins TRBV7-2 to TRBJ2-7; D call uncertain. Germline loops: CDR1 SGHTA, CDR2 FQGNSA. The CDR3 length is 12 residues. Trimming cost V 3 bases and J 0 bases, with 3 bases left between them. CDR3 sequence: CASSFSSYEQYF. CDR3 coding DNA: TGTGCCAGCAGCTTTAGCTCCTACGAGCAGTACTTC.

In this sample, this clone turned up a few times. V and J are TRBV2 and TRBJ2-4; perhaps TRBD1 as D (6 bases). Trimming took off 0 bases at V and 0 bases at J, with 18 bases between the two ends. Germline loops: CDR1 SNHLY, CDR2 FYNNEI. The CDR3 covers 19 residues. The CDR3 DNA reads as TGTGCCAGCAGTGAAGCGCTTGGTGGGGGCAGAATAGCCAAAAACATTCAGTACTTC. Protein product: CASSEALGGGRIAKNIQYF.

The chain is built from TRBV7-3 and TRBJ1-1, with TRBD1 as a possible D gene (5 bases). Trimming removed 2 bases from V and 1 base from J, with 8 bases in between. CDR1 is SGHTA and CDR2 is FQGTGA in the germline V gene. The CDR3 is 14 amino acids. CDR3 protein: CASSLGQGNTEAFF. The CDR3 DNA follows: TGTGCCAGCAGCTTAGGTCAGGGGAACACTGAAGCTTTCTTT. The entire variable domain, with the rest obtained from reference TRBV7-3 and TRBJ1-1, is as follows: GAGVSQTPSNKVTEKGKYVELRCDPISGHTALYWYRQSLGQGPEFLIYFQGTGAADDSGLPNDRFFAVRPEGSVSTLKIQRTERGDSAVYLCASSLGQGNTEAFFGQGTRLTVV.

V is TRBV7-9 and J is TRBJ2-7; no clear D. The CDR3 spans 13 residues. Trimming left V 3 bases short and J 3 bases short, with 9 bases between. Germline CDR1 and CDR2: SEHNR and FQNEAQ (reference sequence). The CDR3 loop is CASSLAANYEQYF. CDR3 bases: TGTGCCAGCAGCTTGGCGGCTAACTACGAGCAGTACTTC. Drawing the rest from reference TRBV7-9 and TRBJ2-7, the complete variable domain is DTGVSQNPRHKITKRGQNVTFRCDPISEHNRLYWYRQTLGQGPEFLTYFQNEAQLEKSRLLSDRFSAERPKGSFSTLEIQRTEQGDSAMYLCASSLAANYEQYFGPGTRLTVT.

This chain links TRBV25-1 with TRBJ1-1; maybe TRBD1 (5 bases). The CDR3 contains 11 residues. V lost 6 bases, J lost 6 bases, and 8 bases lay in between. Per germline, CDR1 MGHDK and CDR2 SYGVNS. In DNA, the CDR3 is TGTGCCAGCAGACGGGGGGCTGAAGCTTTCTTT. Amino acid sequence: CASRRGAEAFF.